Shown below are 2 T cell receptor beta chains from a single sample sequenced in a study of CD8 T cells in Susac syndrome. The RNA input was roughly 0.45 to 1 ug, and it was reverse transcribed with random hexamers. TCRdb re-derived calls from the immunoSEQ multiplex PCR reads in MiXCR, one entry per CDR3 protein. The sample yields about 60,000 distinct CDR3 sequences, more than 80% seen once. Material for sequencing was CD8+ T cells from PBMCs. These receptors all come from a human donor in good health.

This clonotype showed up just a few times. The V call is TRBV4-1, the J call TRBJ1-2; no definite D call. The CDR3 totals 14 residues. Germline-derived CDR1 and CDR2 are MGHRA and YSYEKL. V was trimmed by 5 bases and J by 0 bases, leaving 10 bases between them. The CDR3: CASSRIVANYGYTF. The CDR3 DNA reads TGCGCCAGCAGCAGGATAGTAGCTAACTATGGCTACACCTTC.

The rearrangement uses TRBV27 and TRBJ2-7; the D gene is possibly TRBD1 (5 bases). Trimming removed 5 bases at V and 4 bases at J, with 12 bases between. The CDR3 spans 13 residues. Looked up from germline, CDR1 is MNHEY and CDR2 is SMNVEV (reference sequence). The CDR3 here is CASSLGAHYEQYF. The CDR3 DNA follows: TGTGCCAGCAGTCTAGGGGCACATTACGAGCAGTACTTC.